The next 28 T cell receptor beta chains were all read from a single sample in a study of CD8+ T cells in alopecia areata. The treatment is: oral pan-JAK inhibitor, 5-10 mg twice daily. RNA extraction was followed by reverse transcription into cDNA, which acted as the sequencing template. Here immunoSEQ multiplex PCR was the method, and the copy in TCRdb shows in-frame clones only, minus some. Of 70,000 or so clones detected, approximately 29% appear once; the ten largest clones hold about 15%. Sequenced here: CD8+ T cells sorted from blood, sampled at week 4, from a patient treated with tofacitinib. The receptor set was obtained from a human donor with alopecia areata.

This clone has a handful of counts. The chain carries TRBV25-1 and TRBJ1-1, with 9 nucleotides matching TRBD1. With 5 bases clipped from V and 4 bases from J, the junction kept 2 bases outside the gene matches. The CDR3 has 13 amino acids. Germline lookup yields CDR1 MGHDK and CDR2 SYGVNS. CDR3 DNA: TGTGCCAGCAGTTTGACAGGGGGCACTGAAGCTTTCTTT. Protein product: CASSLTGGTEAFF.

The rearrangement joins TRBV7-2 to TRBJ2-3; no clear D gene. Germline V gene lookup returns CDR1 SGHTA and CDR2 FQGNSA. Trimming pared 1 base from V and 1 base from J, leaving 9 bases between. This CDR3 spans 15 amino acids. As DNA, the CDR3 is TGTGCCAGCAGCTTAGTTCCCCGGGGCACAGATACGCAGTATTTT. Residues: CASSLVPRGTDTQYF.

This clone came up a few times. This is likely an artifact of a read error, given a far larger clone one base away. V gene TRBV7-9 combines with J gene TRBJ2-7; 9 bases align to TRBD1. V lost 5 bases and J lost 9; bases outside the gene matches: 20. Germline V gene sequence: CDR1 SEHNR, CDR2 FQNEAQ (reference sequence). This CDR3 has 17 amino acids. CDR3 in DNA: TGTGCCAGCAGCCAAGTAGCCCTCGGGACAGGGTGTTTGGGGCAGTACTTC. As protein: CASSQVALGTGCLGQYF.

V gene TRBV5-5 combines with J gene TRBJ2-7, with D possibly being TRBD1 (5 bases). Germline CDR1 SGHKS, CDR2 YYEKEE (reference sequence). The CDR3 totals 13 residues. Trimming pared 0 bases from V and 2 bases from J, leaving 6 bases between. The CDR3 loop is CASSLEQAYEQYF. The CDR3 region has the DNA TGTGCCAGCAGCTTGGAACAGGCCTACGAGCAGTACTTC.

This clone was seen only a few times. The chain uses TRBV4-1 and TRBJ1-5; D uncertain. The V end lost 1 base, the J end lost 1 base, and 8 bases lay between the germline ends. In germline, CDR1 is MGHRA, CDR2 YSYEKL. The CDR3 contains 15 residues. The CDR3 DNA sequence: TGCGCCAGCAGCCAAGTCGGGCCGAGCAATCAGCCCCAGCATTTT. Protein: CASSQVGPSNQPQHF.

The chain recombines TRBV7-9 with TRBJ2-5, with TRBD2 matching 7 bases. Looked up from germline, CDR1 is SEHNR and CDR2 is FQNEAQ (reference sequence). CDR3 length: 15 residues. V dropped 5 bases and J dropped 1; count of bases not matched to a gene: 7. CDR3 region: CASSPPLARQETQYF. For the CDR3, the DNA is TGTGCCAGCAGCCCCCCACTAGCGCGCCAAGAGACCCAGTACTTC. The full variable domain, rest sourced from reference TRBV7-9 and TRBJ2-5, is DTGVSQNPRHKITKRGQNVTFRCDPISEHNRLYWYRQTLGQGPEFLTYFQNEAQLEKSRLLSDRFSAERPKGSFSTLEIQRTEQGDSAMYLCASSPPLARQETQYFGPGTRLLVL.

The V gene is TRBV27, the J gene TRBJ1-5, with D possibly TRBD1 on 5 matching bases. Germline CDR1 MNHEY, CDR2 SMNVEV (reference sequence). V was clipped by 3 bases and J by 5 bases, with 8 bases between them. This CDR3 has 13 residues. The CDR3 DNA reads TGTGCCAGCAGTTTCCGCAGGGATCAGCCCCAGCATTTT. Protein product: CASSFRRDQPQHF.

The J gene is TRBJ2-4, the V gene TRBV29-1, with D uncertain. Trimming stripped 3 bases from V and 2 bases from J, with 11 bases between. Germline V lookup: CDR1 SQVTM, CDR2 ANQGSEA. This CDR3 region has 14 residues. The CDR3: CSVEELNSKNIQYF. The CDR3 DNA reads as TGCAGCGTTGAGGAACTTAATTCCAAAAACATTCAGTACTTC.

The table lists this clone with a few counts. This chain connects TRBV2 to TRBJ2-7, with D unclear. The CDR3 length is 16 residues. Per germline, CDR1 SNHLY and CDR2 FYNNEI. Trimming took off 2 bases at V and 1 base at J, with 15 bases between the two ends. The CDR3 nucleotides are TGTGCCAGCAGTGAACCATCCTCCACGGAATCCTACGAGCAGTACTTC. Translated: CASSEPSSTESYEQYF.

The chain is built from TRBV7-9 and TRBJ2-7, with TRBD2 identical over 10 bases. Losses at the gene ends were 4 bases for V and 3 bases for J; bases not matched to a gene: 3. There are 14 residues in the CDR3. Germline-derived CDR1 and CDR2 are SEHNR and FQNEAQ (reference sequence). For the CDR3, the DNA is TGTGCCAGCAGCTCTAGCGGGAGAGACTACGAGCAGTACTTC. Translating it yields CASSSSGRDYEQYF.

This clone was counted many times. The J gene is TRBJ2-7, the V gene TRBV29-1; D not resolved. Trimming pared 2 bases from V and 4 bases from J, leaving 9 bases between. Per the germline V gene, CDR1 is SQVTM and CDR2 is ANQGSEA. The CDR3 totals 12 residues. The CDR3 region has the DNA TGCAGCGTTGAACTGTCCGATTACGAGCAGTACTTC. It codes for CSVELSDYEQYF.

The chain couples TRBV11-2 to TRBJ2-2; no clear D. Trimming took off 3 bases at V and 4 bases at J, with 0 bases between the two ends. The germline V gene encodes CDR1 SGHAT and CDR2 FQNNGV. This CDR3 has 11 residues. CDR3 amino acids: CASSFTGELFF. In DNA form, the CDR3 reads TGTGCCAGCAGCTTCACCGGGGAGCTGTTTTTT.

This clone was recorded a few times. The chain has TRBV7-2 and TRBJ2-4; 9 bases map to TRBD1. CDR3 size: 14 residues. V shed 1 base, J shed 7 bases, and the junction held 2 bases outside the gene matches. Germline loops: CDR1 SGHTA, CDR2 FQGNSA. For the CDR3, the DNA is TGTGCCAGCAGCTTAGGGACAGGGGTGAACATTCAGTACTTC. Protein: CASSLGTGVNIQYF.

Only a few counts were recorded for this clone. The chain links TRBV29-1 to TRBJ2-2, with a weak D call TRBD2 (6 bases). Trimming took 5 bases from V and 1 from J, leaving 14 bases between them. CDR1 and CDR2 from the germline V gene are SQVTM and ANQGSEA. The CDR3 contains 15 residues. The chain's CDR3 is CSVSPGTGNTGELFF. In DNA form, the CDR3 reads TGCAGCGTTTCACCCGGGACTGGGAACACCGGGGAGCTGTTTTTT.

The chain recombines TRBV19 with TRBJ1-1; unclear D gene. CDR3 length: 14 residues. V was pared by 4 bases and J by 1 base, with 10 bases between. Per germline, CDR1 LNHDA and CDR2 SQIVND (reference sequence). The CDR3 reads CASSTPPPNTEAFF. The CDR3 bases are TGTGCCAGTAGTACCCCACCCCCGAACACTGAAGCTTTCTTT.

The sample holds a few counts of this clone. V is TRBV29-1 and J is TRBJ2-2; D remains unclear. Germline loops: CDR1 SQVTM, CDR2 ANQGSEA. The CDR3 consists of 10 residues. Trimming removed 6 bases at V and 7 bases at J, with 6 bases between. CDR3 region: CSVLFGELFF. The CDR3 bases are TGCAGCGTCCTCTTCGGGGAGCTGTTTTTT.

The table lists this clone with many counts. The chain recombines TRBV5-6 with TRBJ2-1; D not resolved. This CDR3 comprises 11 residues. V gave up 3 bases and J gave up 9 bases, with 7 bases separating them. CDR1 is SGHDT and CDR2 is YYEEEE in the germline V gene. CDR3 region: CASSSMSEQFF. The CDR3 nucleotides read TGTGCCAGCAGCTCAATGAGTGAGCAGTTCTTC.

This clone was recorded a few times. The chain links TRBV9 to TRBJ2-5, with 8 bases fitting TRBD1. CDR1 SGDLS and CDR2 YYNGEE come from the germline V gene. With V trimmed by 3 bases and J by 3 bases, 4 bases remained unmatched. This CDR3 is 14 amino acids long. This CDR3 is CASSAPTGEETQYF. The DNA of the CDR3 is TGTGCCAGCAGCGCCCCGACAGGGGAAGAGACCCAGTACTTC.

This clone was counted a few times. This chain connects TRBV30 to TRBJ1-2; no clear D. Trimming removed 5 bases from V and 6 bases from J, with 7 bases in between. Germline V gives CDR1 GTSNPN, CDR2 SVGIG (reference sequence). CDR3 length equals 10 residues. The CDR3 reads CAWWWDGYTF. The CDR3 bases are TGTGCCTGGTGGTGGGATGGCTACACCTTC.

This clone was seen a handful of times. CDR3 DNA: TGCGCCAGCAGCCAGCCGCCGCGGGCAACCTACAATGAGCAGTTCTTC. Encoded protein: CASSQPPRATYNEQFF. This rearrangement joins TRBV4-3 to TRBJ2-1, with a possible D match to TRBD2 (5 bases). Trimming removed 3 bases from V and 2 bases from J, with 14 bases in between. CDR3 length equals 16 residues. Germline CDR1 LGHNA, CDR2 YSLEER.

This chain links TRBV27 with TRBJ1-1; D unresolved. CDR3 size: 15 residues. Germline CDR1 MNHEY, CDR2 SMNVEV (reference sequence). Trimming shortened V by 5 bases and J by 1 base, and 14 bases separated the two germline ends. In DNA form, the CDR3 reads TGTGCCAGCAGTGAAGGTTTTGTGGGGAACACTGAAGCTTTCTTT. This gives the protein CASSEGFVGNTEAFF.

This clone showed up just a few times. The chain has TRBV27 and TRBJ2-5; D might be TRBD1 (5 bases). This CDR3 has 13 amino acids. Trimming removed 3 bases from V and 9 bases from J, with 14 bases in between. Germline V gene lookup returns CDR1 MNHEY and CDR2 SMNVEV (reference sequence). The CDR3 sequence: CASSLHRTSSQYF. The CDR3 DNA sequence: TGTGCCAGCAGTTTGCACAGGACATCGTCCCAGTACTTC.

The rearrangement joins TRBV25-1 to TRBJ2-3, with D perhaps given as TRBD1 or TRBD2 (5 bases each). The CDR3 sequence is 13 residues long. Trimming shortened V by 8 bases and J by 6 bases, and 15 bases separated the two germline ends. Germline-derived CDR1 and CDR2 are MGHDK and SYGVNS. This chain's CDR3 is CASPGTAQDTQYF. The CDR3 DNA is TGTGCCAGCCCCGGGACGGCCCAGGATACGCAGTATTTT.

J is TRBJ1-2 and V is TRBV29-1; TRBD1 agrees at 8 bases. The CDR3 contains 15 residues. V trimming: 2 bases; J trimming: 8 bases; junction bases outside the gene matches: 13. Germline V gene sequence: CDR1 SQVTM, CDR2 ANQGSEA. CDR3 loop: CSVEKGTGYSDGYTF. DNA for the CDR3: TGCAGCGTTGAAAAAGGGACAGGCTATTCAGACGGCTACACCTTC.

The rearrangement joins TRBV7-9 to TRBJ1-2; the match to TRBD1 covers 9 bases. From germline, CDR1 is SEHNR and CDR2 FQNEAQ (reference sequence). The CDR3 covers 16 residues. Losses at the gene ends were 5 bases for V and 3 bases for J; bases not matched to a gene: 10. CDR3 residues: CASSPTDRGKDYGYTF. CDR3 coding DNA: TGTGCCAGCAGCCCAACGGACAGGGGAAAGGACTATGGCTACACCTTC. Filled out from reference TRBV7-9 and TRBJ1-2, the complete variable domain reads DTGVSQNPRHKITKRGQNVTFRCDPISEHNRLYWYRQTLGQGPEFLTYFQNEAQLEKSRLLSDRFSAERPKGSFSTLEIQRTEQGDSAMYLCASSPTDRGKDYGYTFGSGTRLTVV.

The chain employs TRBV6-6 and TRBJ2-1; TRBD2 agrees at 7 bases. Germline V gene data show CDR1 as MNHNY and CDR2 as SVGAGI (reference sequence). Trimming cost V 6 bases and J 7 bases; bases outside gene matches: 6. This CDR3 has 13 amino acids. DNA for the CDR3: TGTGCCAGCAGCCCTAGCGGAGCTAATGAGCAGTTCTTC. Translated, it gives CASSPSGANEQFF.

This clone was counted a few times. The chain couples TRBV30 to TRBJ1-5; no clear D. The CDR3 length is 13 residues. Trimming took off 1 base at V and 2 bases at J, with 6 bases between the two ends. CDR1 GTSNPN and CDR2 SVGIG come from the germline V gene (reference sequence). The CDR3 reads CAWSEDGNQPQHF. The CDR3 DNA reads TGTGCCTGGAGTGAGGACGGCAATCAGCCCCAGCATTTT. The full variable domain, rest sourced from reference TRBV30 and TRBJ1-5, is SQTIHQWPATLVQPVGSPLSLECTVEGTSNPNLYWYRQAAGRGLQLLFYSVGIGQISSEVPQNLSASRPQDRQFILSSKKLLLSDSGFYLCAWSEDGNQPQHFGDGTRLSIL.

This clone turned up a few times. CDR3: CASSHRETAEQFF. DNA for the CDR3: TGCGCCAGCAGCCACCGGGAGACGGCTGAGCAGTTCTTC. The gene calls are TRBV4-1 and TRBJ2-1; weak D call: TRBD2 (6 bases). Germline V gives CDR1 MGHRA, CDR2 YSYEKL. The CDR3 is 13 residues long. V shed 3 bases and J shed 9 bases, with 12 bases lying between them.